The 14 T cell receptor beta chains listed next were all sequenced from one sample in a study of blood T cell repertoires in COVID-19. Assay: immunoSEQ multiplex PCR; the TCRdb copy retains only in-frame clones and omits some. The table records 250,000 to 350,000 clones, about nine tenths of them present only once. Sequenced: peripheral blood. Receptor source: a woman aged 25 to 39 with COVID-19, enrolled during active disease.

V gene TRBV6-6 combines with J gene TRBJ2-1; 7 bases are a match to TRBD1. This CDR3 contains 15 residues. In germline, CDR1 is MNHNY, CDR2 SVGAGI (reference sequence). Unmatched junction bases numbered 6, after V lost 4 bases and J lost 3 bases. The CDR3 spells CASSSTGERYNEQFF. In DNA form, the CDR3 reads TGTGCCAGCAGTTCTACAGGGGAGCGCTACAATGAGCAGTTCTTC.

The rearrangement uses TRBV27 and TRBJ1-2, with 8 bases aligning to TRBD1. The germline V gene encodes CDR1 MNHEY and CDR2 SMNVEV (reference sequence). There are 15 residues in the CDR3. The V gene end was trimmed by 3 bases and the J gene end by 4 bases; junction bases not matched to a gene: 7. For the CDR3, the DNA is TGTGCCAGCAGTTTTGGTACAGGGGGAGCCTATGGCTACACCTTC. Residues: CASSFGTGGAYGYTF.

V usage is TRBV6-6 and J usage is TRBJ1-6; 11 positions agree with TRBD1. The CDR3 is made up of 16 amino acids. With V trimmed by 0 bases and J by 9 bases, 4 bases remained unmatched. Germline values: CDR1 MNHNY, CDR2 SVGAGI (reference sequence). The CDR3 region is CASSYSTGQGGSPLHF. CDR3 DNA sequence: TGTGCCAGCAGTTACTCGACGGGACAGGGGGGTTCACCCCTCCACTTT.

The CDR3 here is CASSTGTADEKLFF. The CDR3 DNA is TGTGCCAGCAGCACCGGGACAGCGGATGAAAAACTGTTTTTT. The V gene is TRBV6-2 or TRBV6-3, the J gene TRBJ1-4; 7 bases align to TRBD1. V lost 6 bases to trimming and J lost 6 bases; unmatched junction nucleotides: 7. The CDR3 is 14 amino acids. Germline CDR1 MNHEY, CDR2 SVGEGT.

The chain recombines TRBV10-3 with TRBJ1-2; 7 bases line up with TRBD1. J lost 3 bases, V lost 8 bases, and 6 bases had no gene match. CDR1 and CDR2 from the germline V gene are ENHRY and SYGVKD. There are 13 residues in the CDR3. DNA of the CDR3: TGTGCCATCGTTGGCCAGGGGGACTATGGCTACACCTTC. It translates to CAIVGQGDYGYTF.

The chain combines TRBV6-5 with TRBJ2-7; TRBD2 aligns across 14 bases. V dropped 6 bases and J dropped 2; count of bases not matched to a gene: 3. The CDR3 covers 15 residues. Germline V lookup: CDR1 MNHEY, CDR2 SVGAGI. CDR3 sequence reads: CASSPTSGRAYEQYF. CDR3 coding DNA: TGTGCCAGCAGCCCGACTAGCGGGAGGGCCTACGAGCAGTACTTC.

The CDR3 DNA reads as TGTGCCAGCGGACAGGGAACCGAGCAGTACTTC. It specifies CASGQGTEQYF. J is TRBJ2-7 and V is TRBV6-5; 8 nucleotides align to TRBD1. From germline, CDR1 is MNHEY and CDR2 SVGAGI. The CDR3 totals 11 residues. Germline trimming cut 8 bases from V and 6 bases from J; bases unmatched to any gene: 3.

This clone was found once. CDR3 nucleotides: TGTGCCAGCAGTCAGATTCACTCACAGGGGGCCCTCTCCTACGAGCAGTACTTC. Its translation: CASSQIHSQGALSYEQYF. J is TRBJ2-7 and V is TRBV28; the match to TRBD1 covers 9 bases. This CDR3 spans 18 amino acids. Germline V gene data show CDR1 as MDHEN and CDR2 as SYDVKM. V trimming: 5 bases; J trimming: 0 bases; junction bases outside the gene matches: 14.

The chain recombines TRBV10-1 with TRBJ2-3; 7 bases match TRBD2. J was trimmed by 6 bases and V by 0 bases; bases with no gene match: 9. CDR3 length: 16 amino acids. CDR1 is WNHNN, CDR2 SYGVQD, per germline (reference sequence). In nucleotides, the CDR3 is TGCGCCAGCAGTGAGTCAGGGAGGGCCCGGGGGGATACGCAGTATTTT. It translates to CASSESGRARGDTQYF.

The V and J genes are TRBV6-5 and TRBJ2-2, with D perhaps TRBD2 (5 bases). Germline values: CDR1 MNHEY, CDR2 SVGAGI. The CDR3 loop spans 13 amino acids. With 8 bases removed from V and 6 bases from J, the gap between germline ends came to 13 bases. CDR3 coding DNA: TGTGCCAGCGAGGATTCGGACTCCGGGGAGCTGTTTTTT. It yields the protein CASEDSDSGELFF.

This clone has only one observation. CDR3 in amino acids: CASIGTVDNEQFF. CDR3 bases: TGTGCCAGCATAGGGACAGTCGACAATGAGCAGTTCTTC. The V and J genes are TRBV6-5 and TRBJ2-1; TRBD1 matches at 7 bases. Germline-derived CDR1 and CDR2 are MNHEY and SVGAGI. CDR3 length equals 13 residues. With V trimmed by 7 bases and J by 5 bases, 5 bases remained unmatched.

This clone was seen once. This chain links TRBV11-2 with TRBJ1-1; D not resolved. The CDR3 totals 15 residues. Trimming removed 2 bases at V and 4 bases at J, with 14 bases between. The V gene's germline CDR1 is SGHAT and CDR2 FQNNGV. In nucleotides, the CDR3 is TGTGCCAGCAGCTTATGGGTCCTGGGAGGCACTGAAGCTTTCTTT. Amino acids: CASSLWVLGGTEAFF. The full variable domain, rest sourced from reference TRBV11-2 and TRBJ1-1, is EAGVAQSPRYKIIEKRQSVAFWCNPISGHATLYWYQQILGQGPKLLIQFQNNGVVDDSQLPKDRFSAERLKGVDSTLKIQPAKLEDSAVYLCASSLWVLGGTEAFFGQGTRLTVV.

The rearrangement links TRBV11-2 to TRBJ2-1; 10 nucleotides agree with TRBD1. Germline V lookup: CDR1 SGHAT, CDR2 FQNNGV. This CDR3 region has 14 residues. V lost 8 bases to trimming and J lost 4 bases; unmatched junction nucleotides: 5. The CDR3 region has the DNA TGTGCCAGCTGCCAGGACAGGGGGTACAATGAGCAGTTCTTC. Its protein product is CASCQDRGYNEQFF.

The V call is TRBV27, the J call TRBJ1-5; TRBD1 might be the D (6 bases). Germline loops: CDR1 MNHEY, CDR2 SMNVEV (reference sequence). CDR3 size: 13 residues. V lost 6 bases, J lost 5 bases, and 11 bases lay in between. CDR3 residues: CASRPGVYQPQHF. CDR3 DNA sequence: TGTGCCAGCAGACCAGGGGTTTATCAGCCCCAGCATTTT.